This entry features one T cell receptor (beta chain) sequence. Its antigen is still unknown. The data derive from a study of T-cell reconstitution after alpha-beta-depleted transplantation in children. Study-wide findings and caveats: After one year, T-cell counts and TCRbeta diversity mostly came from new T cells. The study traced high day-60 TCRbeta diversity in some patients to surviving recipient T cells and thymic progenitors. About two months after transplant, alpha-beta T cells reportedly came from several hundred expanded graft clones.

Unique molecular identifiers were incorporated into the prepared TCRbeta library. TCRdb redid the calling of the PCR reads with MiXCR, one entry per CDR3 protein. The data show 540,000 or so distinct CDR3 sequences, with roughly 23% seen just once and 13% to 15% held by the top ten. From germline, CDR1 is SEHNR and CDR2 FQNEAQ (reference sequence). With V trimmed by 5 bases and J by 2 bases, 7 bases remained unmatched. This CDR3 spans 16 amino acids. The J gene is TRBJ2-5, the V gene TRBV7-9; 11 bases are shared with TRBD2. The material sequenced was PBMCs, mostly from graft donor cells, taken 360 days after TCRalphabeta/CD19-depleted stem cell transplant. This receptor was identified in a boy under two years old who had a stem cell transplant for acute myeloid leukemia, so the T cells may come from the graft donor. CDR3 in DNA: TGTGCCAGCAGCACGAGACTAGCGGGGCCACAAGAGACCCAGTACTTC. It yields the protein CASSTRLAGPQETQYF.